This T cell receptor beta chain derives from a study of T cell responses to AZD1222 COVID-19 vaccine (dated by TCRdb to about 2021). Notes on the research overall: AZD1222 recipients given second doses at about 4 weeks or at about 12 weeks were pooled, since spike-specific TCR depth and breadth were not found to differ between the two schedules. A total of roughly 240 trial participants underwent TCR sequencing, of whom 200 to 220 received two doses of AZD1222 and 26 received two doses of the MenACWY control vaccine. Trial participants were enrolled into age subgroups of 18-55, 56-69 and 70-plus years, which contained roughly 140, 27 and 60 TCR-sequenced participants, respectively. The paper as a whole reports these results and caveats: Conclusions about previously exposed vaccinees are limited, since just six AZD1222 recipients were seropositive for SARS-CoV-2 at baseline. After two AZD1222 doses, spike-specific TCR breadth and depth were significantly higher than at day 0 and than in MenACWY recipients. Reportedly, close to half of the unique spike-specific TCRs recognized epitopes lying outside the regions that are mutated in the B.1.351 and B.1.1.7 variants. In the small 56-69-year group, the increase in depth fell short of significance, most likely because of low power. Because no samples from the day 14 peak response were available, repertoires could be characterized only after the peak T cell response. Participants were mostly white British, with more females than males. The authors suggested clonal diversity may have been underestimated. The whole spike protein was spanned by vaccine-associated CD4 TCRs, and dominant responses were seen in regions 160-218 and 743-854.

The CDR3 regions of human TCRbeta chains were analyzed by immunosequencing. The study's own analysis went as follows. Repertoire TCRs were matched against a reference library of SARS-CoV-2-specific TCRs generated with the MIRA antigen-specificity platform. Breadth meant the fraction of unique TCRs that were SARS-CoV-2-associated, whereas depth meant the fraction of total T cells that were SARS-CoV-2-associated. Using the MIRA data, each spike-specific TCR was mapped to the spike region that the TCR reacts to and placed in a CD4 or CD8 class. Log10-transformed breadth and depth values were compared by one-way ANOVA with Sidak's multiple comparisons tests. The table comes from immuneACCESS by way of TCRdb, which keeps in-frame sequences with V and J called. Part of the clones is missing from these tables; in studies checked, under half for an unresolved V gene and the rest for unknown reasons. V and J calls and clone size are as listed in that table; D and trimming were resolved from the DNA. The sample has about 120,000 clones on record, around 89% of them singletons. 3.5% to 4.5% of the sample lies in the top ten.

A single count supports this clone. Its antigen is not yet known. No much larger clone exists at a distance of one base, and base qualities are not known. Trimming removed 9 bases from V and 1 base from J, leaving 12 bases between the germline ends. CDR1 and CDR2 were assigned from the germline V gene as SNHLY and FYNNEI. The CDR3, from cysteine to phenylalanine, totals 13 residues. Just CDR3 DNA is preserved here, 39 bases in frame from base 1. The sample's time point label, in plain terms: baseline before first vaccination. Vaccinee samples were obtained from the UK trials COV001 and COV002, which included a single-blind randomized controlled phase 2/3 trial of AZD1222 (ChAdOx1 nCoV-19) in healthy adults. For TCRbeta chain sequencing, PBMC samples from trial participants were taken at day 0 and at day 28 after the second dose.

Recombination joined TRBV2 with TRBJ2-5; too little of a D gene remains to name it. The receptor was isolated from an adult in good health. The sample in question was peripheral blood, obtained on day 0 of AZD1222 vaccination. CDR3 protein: CARTPLFQETQYF. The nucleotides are TGTGCCAGGACCCCCCTGTTCCAAGAGACCCAGTACTTC.